Each of the 2 T cell receptor beta chains below was sequenced from the same sample in a study of T-cell reconstitution after alpha-beta-depleted transplantation in children. Unique molecular identifiers were used in preparing the TCRbeta library. TCRdb ran MiXCR on the PCR reads and lists one entry per CDR3 protein. The sample carries around 400,000 distinct CDR3 sequences, 20% recorded once. The sequencing used PBMCs from the stem cell graft donor, collected from the stem cell graft. These receptor sequences come from a human donor who donated a stem cell graft to a child with acute myeloid leukemia.

Written as DNA, the CDR3 is TGTGCCAGCAGCCAAGGGCTGGCGGGGACCGGGGTCGAGCAGTACTTC. Its translation is CASSQGLAGTGVEQYF. The rearrangement joins TRBV3-1 to TRBJ2-7; TRBD2 is a possible D gene (6 bases). The V end lost 1 base, the J end lost 6 bases, and 19 bases lay between the germline ends. This CDR3 spans 16 amino acids. Germline CDR1 reads LGHDT; CDR2 reads YNNKEL (reference sequence).

This clonotype has only a few counts. The rearrangement uses TRBV7-6 and TRBJ1-6; weak D call: TRBD1 (6 bases). Between the trimmed V and J ends, which lost 4 bases and 9 bases, there was a span of 10 bases. This CDR3 contains 13 residues. In germline, CDR1 is SGHVS, CDR2 FNYEAQ. The CDR3 here is CASSSEQGSPLHF. The CDR3 DNA reads TGTGCCAGCAGCTCCGAACAGGGTTCACCCCTCCACTTT.